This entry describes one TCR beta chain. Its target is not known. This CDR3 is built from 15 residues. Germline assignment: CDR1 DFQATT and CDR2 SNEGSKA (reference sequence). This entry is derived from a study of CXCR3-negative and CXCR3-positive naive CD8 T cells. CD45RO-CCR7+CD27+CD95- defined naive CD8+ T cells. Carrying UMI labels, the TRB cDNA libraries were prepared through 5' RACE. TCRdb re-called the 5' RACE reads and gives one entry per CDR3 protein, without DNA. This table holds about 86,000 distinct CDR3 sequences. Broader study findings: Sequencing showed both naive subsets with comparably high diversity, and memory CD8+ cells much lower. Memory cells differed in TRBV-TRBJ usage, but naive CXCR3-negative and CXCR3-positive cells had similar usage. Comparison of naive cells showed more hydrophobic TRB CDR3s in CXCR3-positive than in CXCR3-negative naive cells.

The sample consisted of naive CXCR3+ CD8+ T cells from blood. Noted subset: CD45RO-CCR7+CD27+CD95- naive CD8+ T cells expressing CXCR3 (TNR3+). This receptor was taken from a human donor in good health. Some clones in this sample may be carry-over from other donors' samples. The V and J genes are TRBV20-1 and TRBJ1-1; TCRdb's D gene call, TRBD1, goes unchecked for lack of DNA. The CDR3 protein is CSAIDRGGMNTEAFF.